Shown below are 28 T cell receptor beta chains from a single sample sequenced in a study of T-cell reconstitution after alpha-beta-depleted transplantation in children. Molecular barcoding with unique molecular identifiers was used for the TCRbeta library. TCRdb reprocessed the PCR reads via MiXCR and lists one record per CDR3 protein. The sample consists of fewer than 550,000 distinct CDR3 sequences, under 13% of them appearing once. This material consisted of PBMCs from the stem cell graft donor, taken from the stem cell graft. The receptor source for this set is a human donor who donated a stem cell graft to a child with acute myeloid leukemia.

The chain recombines TRBV5-1 with TRBJ2-1, with D possibly matching TRBD1 (6 bases). The CDR3 loop spans 15 amino acids. Germline assignment: CDR1 SGHRS and CDR2 YFSETQ. Between the trimmed V and J ends, which lost 0 bases and 1 base, there was a span of 8 bases. CDR3 sequence (DNA): TGCGCCAGCAGCTTGGATGGGACATCCTACAATGAGCAGTTCTTC. Translation: CASSLDGTSYNEQFF.

This clonotype has a handful of counts. The chain employs TRBV5-1 and TRBJ2-7, with 7 bases that match TRBD1. This CDR3 region has 16 residues. Germline assignment: CDR1 SGHRS and CDR2 YFSETQ. V shed 6 bases and J 3 bases; nucleotides not matched to a gene: 15. The DNA for the CDR3 is TGCGCCAGCACTAGGTTACAGGGGTCTTGGGTCTACGAGCAGTACTTC. Translated, it gives CASTRLQGSWVYEQYF.

The chain uses TRBV6-1 and TRBJ1-2; D remains ambiguous. The germline V gene encodes CDR1 MNHNS and CDR2 SASEGT. The V end lost 4 bases, the J end lost 5 bases, and 14 bases lay between the germline ends. The CDR3 is 14 residues long. CDR3 loop: CASSADGSLYGYTF. As DNA, the CDR3 is TGTGCCAGCAGTGCCGACGGCAGCTTATATGGCTACACCTTC.

The CDR3 here is CASSLAGYPASYEQYF. In DNA form, the CDR3 reads TGTGCCAGCAGCTTGGCCGGCTACCCGGCCTCCTACGAGCAGTACTTC. The gene calls are TRBV5-5 and TRBJ2-7; D is ambiguous. Germline V gene sequence: CDR1 SGHKS, CDR2 YYEKEE (reference sequence). V lost 0 bases and J lost 0, with 13 bases in between. The CDR3 runs to 16 residues.

This chain connects TRBV4-1 to TRBJ1-2, with 7 bases aligning to TRBD1. This CDR3 spans 16 amino acids. Looked up from germline, CDR1 is MGHRA and CDR2 is YSYEKL. The junction had 13 bases not matched to a gene; V was cut back by 3 bases and J by 6 bases. CDR3 sequence: CASSHSEGAQRDGYTF. The CDR3 nucleotides are TGCGCCAGCAGCCACTCTGAGGGGGCGCAGAGGGATGGCTACACCTTC.

This clonotype was counted a few times. The V call is TRBV12-5, the J call TRBJ2-5; D ambiguous. This CDR3 has 14 residues. V lost 2 bases and J lost 5, with 12 bases in between. The germline V gene encodes CDR1 LGHNT and CDR2 FRNRAP. CDR3 DNA: TGTGCTAGTGGTTTGTGGGGTAGGACGGAGACCCAGTACTTC. Encoded protein: CASGLWGRTETQYF.

This clonotype has just a few counts. This rearrangement joins TRBV2 to TRBJ1-6, with D perhaps matching TRBD1 (6 bases). In germline, CDR1 is SNHLY, CDR2 FYNNEI. Trimming pared 6 bases from V and 7 bases from J, leaving 13 bases between. This CDR3 has 14 amino acids. The CDR3 loop is CASRNRVANSPLHF. DNA of the CDR3: TGTGCCAGCAGGAACAGGGTCGCGAATTCACCCCTCCACTTT.

V gene TRBV7-2 combines with J gene TRBJ2-3; the match to TRBD2 covers 10 bases. Germline trimming cut 5 bases from V and 8 bases from J; bases unmatched to any gene: 10. The CDR3 is made up of 15 amino acids. The germline CDR1 and CDR2 sequences are SGHTA and FQGNSA. The DNA of the CDR3 is TGTGCCAGCAGCAAGGGGGCTAGCGGGGGCCGTACGCAGTATTTT. It is translated as CASSKGASGGRTQYF.

The rearrangement joins TRBV20-1 to TRBJ2-3; no definite D call. The length of the CDR3 is 16 residues. Germline loops: CDR1 DFQATT, CDR2 SNEGSKA (reference sequence). The V gene lost 3 bases and the J gene lost 4 bases, with 20 bases spanning the gap. CDR3 bases: TGCAGTGCTAGGGGATGGACCAGCCTCACGTCAGATACGCAGTATTTT. Protein sequence: CSARGWTSLTSDTQYF.

The rearrangement uses TRBV20-1 and TRBJ2-2, with 9 bases lining up with TRBD2. Germline assignment: CDR1 DFQATT and CDR2 SNEGSKA (reference sequence). With 0 bases clipped from V and 7 bases from J, the junction kept 9 bases outside the gene matches. There are 16 residues in the CDR3. This CDR3 is CSARDISGGPYGELFF. The DNA for the CDR3 is TGCAGTGCTAGAGATATCAGCGGGGGGCCATACGGGGAGCTGTTTTTT.

This clonotype was picked up many times. The rearrangement joins TRBV5-6 to TRBJ1-2; no clear D. Trimming cost V 5 bases and J 0 bases, with 8 bases left between them. The CDR3 has 13 residues. The germline CDR1 and CDR2 sequences are SGHDT and YYEEEE. The CDR3 coding sequence is TGTGCCAGCAGTCCGGGAGCTAACTATGGCTACACCTTC. Residues: CASSPGANYGYTF.

In its sample, this clonotype was seen a few times. The chain is built from TRBV3-1 and TRBJ1-1; D is unresolved. The length of the CDR3 is 14 residues. The V gene's germline CDR1 is LGHDT and CDR2 YNNKEL (reference sequence). V lost 3 bases and J lost 3, with 11 bases in between. CDR3 DNA: TGTGCCAGCAGCCATGAACTCCTTTACACTGAAGCTTTCTTT. Its protein is CASSHELLYTEAFF.

A few counts support this clonotype. V is TRBV19 and J is TRBJ1-4; no clear D. CDR3 size: 14 residues. The germline V gene has CDR1 LNHDA and CDR2 SQIVND (reference sequence). With 2 bases removed from V and 3 bases from J, the gap between germline ends came to 7 bases. The CDR3 protein is CASSILVANEKLFF. For the CDR3, the DNA is TGTGCCAGTAGTATACTTGTGGCTAATGAAAAACTGTTTTTT.

In its sample, this clonotype was seen a few times. The chain has TRBV20-1 and TRBJ2-7, with 10 bases matching TRBD2. CDR3 length: 15 amino acids. Trimming removed 0 bases from V and 6 bases from J; junction bases left unmatched: 8. From germline, CDR1 is DFQATT and CDR2 SNEGSKA (reference sequence). In nucleotides, the CDR3 is TGCAGTGCTAGAGATCCCACTAGCGGGAACCTCGAGCAGTACTTC. Amino acids: CSARDPTSGNLEQYF.

The chain is built from TRBV3-1 and TRBJ2-5; a possible D gene is TRBD2 (5 bases). Trimming cost V 0 bases and J 5 bases, with 16 bases left between them. The CDR3 is 16 residues long. Germline assignment: CDR1 LGHDT and CDR2 YNNKEL (reference sequence). The CDR3 reads CASSQDGSLRGETQYF. CDR3 DNA sequence: TGTGCCAGCAGCCAAGATGGGTCCCTAAGAGGGGAGACCCAGTACTTC.

This clonotype showed up many times. V is TRBV10-2 and J is TRBJ2-3; either TRBD1 or TRBD2 may fit D (5 bases each). The germline V gene encodes CDR1 WSHSY and CDR2 SAAADI. This CDR3 spans 13 amino acids. V lost 8 bases and J lost 4, with 13 bases in between. CDR3: CASRTGTADTQYF. CDR3 nucleotide sequence: TGCGCCAGCCGAACGGGGACGGCAGATACGCAGTATTTT.

For this clonotype: One end of the junction does not line up with germline, which may come from a read error. The V gene is TRBV2, the J gene TRBJ2-1; 14 nucleotides line up with TRBD2. CDR1 SNHLY and CDR2 FYNNEI come from the germline V gene. The CDR3 is made up of 18 amino acids. This chain's CDR3 is CTSSFETSGGEVDNEQFF. The CDR3, as DNA: TGTACCAGCAGTTTCGAGACTAGCGGGGGGGAGGTCGATAATGAGCAGTTCTTC.

In this sample, this clonotype turned up many times. The chain joins TRBV5-1 to TRBJ2-3; 9 positions agree with TRBD1. The CDR3 spans 14 residues. Germline lookup yields CDR1 SGHRS and CDR2 YFSETQ. J lost 7 bases, V lost 4 bases, and 7 bases had no gene match. The CDR3 DNA is TGCGCCAGCAGCCGGGGACAGGGCATTAATACGCAGTATTTT. It specifies CASSRGQGINTQYF.

This clonotype was detected many times. V and J are TRBV5-5 and TRBJ2-3; D could derive from TRBD1 or TRBD2 (5 bases each). Germline CDR1 reads SGHKS; CDR2 reads YYEKEE (reference sequence). CDR3 length: 13 residues. V lost 2 bases and J 10 bases, leaving 14 bases between the germline ends. The CDR3 loop reads CASSFQEGMAQYF. The CDR3 coding sequence is TGTGCCAGCAGCTTTCAAGAGGGGATGGCGCAGTATTTT.

This chain links TRBV7-9 with TRBJ2-1; tentatively, D is TRBD1 or TRBD2 (7 bases each). V was pared by 5 bases and J by 6 bases, with 14 bases between. Germline V gene lookup returns CDR1 SEHNR and CDR2 FQNEAQ (reference sequence). The CDR3 is made up of 14 amino acids. The CDR3 DNA is TGTGCCAGCAGCCCACCAGGGGGGGGCAATGAGCAGTTCTTC. Translation gives CASSPPGGGNEQFF.

This clonotype appeared many times. This chain uses TRBV4-1 with TRBJ2-1; no reliable D call. CDR1 and CDR2 (germline): MGHRA, YSYEKL. This CDR3 comprises 15 residues. The germline V and J ends were trimmed by 1 base and 0 bases, with 7 bases remaining between them. The CDR3 sequence: CASSQGLDSYNEQFF. The CDR3 DNA reads TGCGCCAGCAGCCAAGGACTCGACTCCTACAATGAGCAGTTCTTC.

The genes are TRBV20-1 and TRBJ2-7; 7 positions match TRBD1. Germline trimming cut 0 bases from V and 2 bases from J; bases unmatched to any gene: 10. The CDR3 is 16 amino acids. Germline V gene data show CDR1 as DFQATT and CDR2 as SNEGSKA (reference sequence). The CDR3 DNA is TGCAGTGCTAGAGATCCGGCAGGGGGTTTTACCTACGAGCAGTACTTC. As protein: CSARDPAGGFTYEQYF.

This clonotype has only a few counts. This rearrangement joins TRBV7-6 to TRBJ1-1; unclear D gene. V shed 1 base and J shed 1 base, with 16 bases lying between them. Germline CDR1 SGHVS, CDR2 FNYEAQ. The CDR3 runs 17 residues. The CDR3 DNA reads as TGTGCCAGCAGCTTAGAGGCAGGCGGCATCTGGAACACTGAAGCTTTCTTT. This translates into CASSLEAGGIWNTEAFF.

This clonotype was counted a few times. The chain couples TRBV20-1 to TRBJ2-3, with D maybe TRBD2 (5 bases). The CDR3 is 16 amino acids. Germline-derived CDR1 and CDR2 are DFQATT and SNEGSKA (reference sequence). The V and J ends lost 6 bases and 0 bases respectively, with 19 bases between them. In nucleotides, the CDR3 is TGCAGTGCCACCCAAGAGACGCGGGCGAGCACAGATACGCAGTATTTT. This codes for CSATQETRASTDTQYF.

In this sample, this clonotype turned up a few times. J is TRBJ2-7 and V is TRBV7-9; D possibly corresponds to TRBD2 (6 bases). Trimming removed 1 base at V and 4 bases at J, with 8 bases between. The CDR3 spans 13 residues. Germline-derived CDR1 and CDR2 are SEHNR and FQNEAQ (reference sequence). DNA for the CDR3: TGTGCCAGCAGCTTAGGGGGGAGGTACGAGCAGTACGTC. Its protein product is CASSLGGRYEQYV.

This clonotype has only a few counts. The chain joins TRBV7-2 to TRBJ2-3; TRBD2 matches at 10 bases. The CDR3 covers 17 residues. V dropped 4 bases and J dropped 0; count of bases not matched to a gene: 7. Germline CDR1 reads SGHTA; CDR2 reads FQGNSA. The CDR3 reads CASSSKVAGGSTDTQYF. Written as DNA, the CDR3 is TGTGCCAGCAGCTCCAAAGTAGCGGGGGGAAGCACAGATACGCAGTATTTT.

The V gene is TRBV5-1, the J gene TRBJ2-5, with D maybe TRBD1 (6 bases). In germline, CDR1 is SGHRS, CDR2 YFSETQ. Trimming stripped 4 bases from V and 2 bases from J, with 12 bases between. The CDR3 runs 14 residues. The CDR3 loop is CASSRGQIQETQYF. As DNA, the CDR3 is TGCGCCAGCAGCCGTGGACAGATACAAGAGACCCAGTACTTC.

In its sample, this clonotype was seen a few times. V usage is TRBV27 and J usage is TRBJ2-7; possibly TRBD1 for D (7 bases). This CDR3 is built from 14 residues. Germline V gene data show CDR1 as MNHEY and CDR2 as SMNVEV (reference sequence). V dropped 5 bases and J dropped 4 bases, with 15 bases sitting between them. CDR3 nucleotides: TGTGCCAGCAGTCCCGCGGGACAGCTTTACGAGCAGTACTTC. It specifies CASSPAGQLYEQYF.